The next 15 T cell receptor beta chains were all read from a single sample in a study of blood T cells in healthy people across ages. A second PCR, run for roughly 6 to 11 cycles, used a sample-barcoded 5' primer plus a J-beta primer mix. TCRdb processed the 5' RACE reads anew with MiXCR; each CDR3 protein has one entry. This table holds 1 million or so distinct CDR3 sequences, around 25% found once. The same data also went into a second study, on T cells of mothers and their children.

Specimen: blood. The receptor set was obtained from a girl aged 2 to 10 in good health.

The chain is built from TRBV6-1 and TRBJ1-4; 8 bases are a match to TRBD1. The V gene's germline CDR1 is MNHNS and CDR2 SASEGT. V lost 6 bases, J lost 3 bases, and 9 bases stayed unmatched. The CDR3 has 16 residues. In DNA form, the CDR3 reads TGTGCCAGCAGCCGCGGACAGGGCGTACCTAATGAAAAACTGTTTTTT. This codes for CASSRGQGVPNEKLFF.

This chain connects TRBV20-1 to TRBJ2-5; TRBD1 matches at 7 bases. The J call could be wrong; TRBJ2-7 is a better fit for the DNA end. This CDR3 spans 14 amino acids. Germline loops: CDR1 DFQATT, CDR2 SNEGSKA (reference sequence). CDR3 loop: CSARDLGTVYEQYF. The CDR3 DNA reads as TGCAGTGCTAGAGATCTGGGGACAGTTTACGAGCAGTACTTC.

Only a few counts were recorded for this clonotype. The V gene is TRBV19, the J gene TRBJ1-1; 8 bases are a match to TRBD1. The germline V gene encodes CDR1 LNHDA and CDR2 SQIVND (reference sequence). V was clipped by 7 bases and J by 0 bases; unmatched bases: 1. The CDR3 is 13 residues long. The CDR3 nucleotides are TGTGCCAGTAAACAGGGGGTGAACACTGAAGCTTTCTTT. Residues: CASKQGVNTEAFF.

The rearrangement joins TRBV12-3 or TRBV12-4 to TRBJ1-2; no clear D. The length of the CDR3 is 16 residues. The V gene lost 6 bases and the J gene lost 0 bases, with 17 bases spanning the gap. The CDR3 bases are TGTGCCAGCAGCCCCCCCCTGCAGGTAGCTAACTATGGCTACACCTTC. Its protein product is CASSPPLQVANYGYTF.

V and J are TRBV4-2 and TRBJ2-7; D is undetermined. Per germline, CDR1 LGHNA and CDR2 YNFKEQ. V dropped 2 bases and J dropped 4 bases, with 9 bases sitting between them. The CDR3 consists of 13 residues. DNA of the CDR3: TGTGCCAGCAGCCAAAATCGTGGATACGAGCAGTACTTC. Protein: CASSQNRGYEQYF.

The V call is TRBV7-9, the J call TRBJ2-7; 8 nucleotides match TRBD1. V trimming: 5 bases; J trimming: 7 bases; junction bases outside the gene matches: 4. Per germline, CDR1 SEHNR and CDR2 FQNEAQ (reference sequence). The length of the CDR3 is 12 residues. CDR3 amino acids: CASSITGGEQYF. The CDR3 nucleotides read TGTGCCAGCAGCATTACAGGGGGGGAGCAGTACTTC.

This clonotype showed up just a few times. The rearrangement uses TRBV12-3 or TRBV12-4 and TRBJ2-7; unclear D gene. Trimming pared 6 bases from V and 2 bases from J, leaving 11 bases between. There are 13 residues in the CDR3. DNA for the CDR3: TGTGCCAGCAGGCCCGGAGACGCCTACGAGCAGTACTTC. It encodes CASRPGDAYEQYF.

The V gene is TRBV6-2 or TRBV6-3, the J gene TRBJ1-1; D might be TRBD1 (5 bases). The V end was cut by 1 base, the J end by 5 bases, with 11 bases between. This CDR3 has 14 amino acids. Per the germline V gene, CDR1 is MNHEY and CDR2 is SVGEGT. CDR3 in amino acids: CASSYFHGGTEAFF. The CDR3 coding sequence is TGTGCCAGCAGTTACTTCCACGGGGGGACTGAAGCTTTCTTT.

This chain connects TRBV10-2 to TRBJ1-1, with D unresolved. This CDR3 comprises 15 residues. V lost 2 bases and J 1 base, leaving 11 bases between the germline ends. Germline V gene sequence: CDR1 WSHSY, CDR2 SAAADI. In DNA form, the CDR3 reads TGCGCCAGCAGTGAGACGCCTCGGGAGAACACTGAAGCTTTCTTT. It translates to CASSETPRENTEAFF.

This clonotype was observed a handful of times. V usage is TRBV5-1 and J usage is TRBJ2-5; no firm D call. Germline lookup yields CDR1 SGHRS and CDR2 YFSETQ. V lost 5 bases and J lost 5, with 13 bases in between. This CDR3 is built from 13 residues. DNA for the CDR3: TGCGCCAGCAGTGGAAAGGAATGGGAGACCCAGTACTTC. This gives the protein CASSGKEWETQYF.

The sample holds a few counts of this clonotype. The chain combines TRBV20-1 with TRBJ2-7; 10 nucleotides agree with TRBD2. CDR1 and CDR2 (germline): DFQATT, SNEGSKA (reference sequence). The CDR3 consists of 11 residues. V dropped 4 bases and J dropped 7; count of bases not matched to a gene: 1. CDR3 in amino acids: CSAKREGEQYF. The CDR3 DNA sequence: TGCAGTGCTAAGCGGGAGGGAGAGCAGTACTTC.

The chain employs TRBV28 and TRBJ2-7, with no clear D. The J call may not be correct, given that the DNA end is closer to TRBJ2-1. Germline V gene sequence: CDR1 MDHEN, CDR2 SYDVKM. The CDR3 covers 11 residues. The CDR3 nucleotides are TGTGCCAGCAGTTTAACGGACCAACAGTTCTTC. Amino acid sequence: CASSLTDQQFF.

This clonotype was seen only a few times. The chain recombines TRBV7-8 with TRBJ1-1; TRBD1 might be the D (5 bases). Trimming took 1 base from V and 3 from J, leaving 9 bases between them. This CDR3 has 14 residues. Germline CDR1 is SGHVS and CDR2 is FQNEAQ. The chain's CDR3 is CASSLVLQDTEAFF. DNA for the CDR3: TGTGCCAGCAGCTTAGTTTTACAGGACACTGAAGCTTTCTTT.

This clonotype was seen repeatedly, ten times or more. For the CDR3, the DNA is TGTGCCAGCAGCTTCTCCGAGCAGTACTTC. Residues: CASSFSEQYF. The chain couples TRBV11-2 to TRBJ2-7; no firm D call. The CDR3 loop spans 10 amino acids. Germline CDR1 SGHAT, CDR2 FQNNGV. Trimming took 3 bases from V and 6 from J, leaving 3 bases between them.

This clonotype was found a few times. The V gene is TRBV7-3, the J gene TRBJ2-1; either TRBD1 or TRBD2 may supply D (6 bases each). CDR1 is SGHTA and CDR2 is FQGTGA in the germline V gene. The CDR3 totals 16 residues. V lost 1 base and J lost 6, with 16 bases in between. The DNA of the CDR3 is TGTGCCAGCAGCTTAAAAAGGGAGAAGGGGGGCAATGAGCAGTTCTTC. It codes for CASSLKREKGGNEQFF. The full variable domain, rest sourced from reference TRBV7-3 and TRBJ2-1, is GAGVSQTPSNKVTEKGKYVELRCDPISGHTALYWYRQSLGQGPEFLIYFQGTGAADDSGLPNDRFFAVRPEGSVSTLKIQRTERGDSAVYLCASSLKREKGGNEQFFGPGTRLTVL.